Below are 26 T cell receptor beta chains sequenced from a single sample in a study of blood T cell repertoires in COVID-19. Sequencing used immunoSEQ multiplex PCR; TCRdb keeps in-frame clones, though not all of them. The sample contains 330,000 or so clones, around 90% of which appear only once. Material for sequencing was PBMCs or T cells enriched from blood (not recorded which). These receptors all come from a woman aged 30 to 39 who had recovered from COVID-19.

The V gene is TRBV3-1 (or the pseudogene TRBV3-2), the J gene TRBJ1-5; D is possibly TRBD1 (5 bases). Trimming shortened V by 1 base and J by 3 bases, and 7 bases separated the two germline ends. CDR3 length: 14 amino acids. The germline V gene encodes CDR1 LGHDT and CDR2 YNNKEL (reference sequence). In nucleotides, the CDR3 is TGTGCCAGCAGCCAAGGACAGTTCAATCAGCCCCAGCATTTT. Its translation: CASSQGQFNQPQHF.

This rearrangement joins TRBV3-1 (or the pseudogene TRBV3-2) to TRBJ2-2; 12 bases agree with TRBD2. The CDR3 spans 16 residues. Trimming removed 4 bases from V and 4 bases from J; junction bases left unmatched: 4. CDR1 and CDR2 from the germline V gene are LGHDT and YNNKEL (reference sequence). CDR3 amino acids: CASSPLAGGLTGELFF. The CDR3 nucleotides are TGTGCCAGCAGCCCACTAGCGGGGGGCCTCACCGGGGAGCTGTTTTTT.

The chain joins TRBV15 to TRBJ2-1, with 14 bases that match TRBD2. V trimming: 0 bases; J trimming: 6 bases; junction bases outside the gene matches: 4. Germline CDR1 reads LNHNV; CDR2 reads YYDKDF (reference sequence). There are 17 residues in the CDR3. Written as DNA, the CDR3 is TGTGCCACCAGCAGAGATTTTGGACTAGCGGGAGGCAATGAGCAGTTCTTC. Residues: CATSRDFGLAGGNEQFF.

The gene calls are TRBV27 and TRBJ1-2; TRBD1 matches at 10 bases. Per the germline V gene, CDR1 is MNHEY and CDR2 is SMNVEV (reference sequence). The CDR3 extends over 15 amino acids. Trimming removed 2 bases from V and 13 bases from J; junction bases left unmatched: 13. CDR3 sequence reads: CASSLAPGTGAPRTF. The CDR3 DNA reads TGTGCCAGCAGTTTAGCTCCCGGGACAGGGGCTCCTCGCACCTTC.

The chain links TRBV19 to TRBJ2-5, with TRBD1 matching 7 bases. The CDR3 has 12 residues. From germline, CDR1 is LNHDA and CDR2 SQIVND (reference sequence). Trimming cost V 7 bases and J 8 bases; bases outside gene matches: 7. The CDR3 bases are TGTGCCAGTACCCAGGACAGGATAACCCAGTACTTC. Protein: CASTQDRITQYF.

CDR3 DNA sequence: TGTGCCAGTAGTCCGCCGGGACAGGTAGCCAAAAACATTCAGTACTTC. This encodes CASSPPGQVAKNIQYF. The rearrangement links TRBV19 to TRBJ2-4; 8 positions agree with TRBD1. With 5 bases clipped from V and 0 bases from J, the junction kept 6 bases outside the gene matches. CDR1 is LNHDA, CDR2 SQIVND, per germline (reference sequence). The CDR3 runs to 16 residues.

CDR3 residues: CASSSRLDEAFF. DNA of the CDR3: TGTGCCAGCAGCTCACGACTAGATGAAGCTTTCTTT. The chain couples TRBV3-1 (or the pseudogene TRBV3-2) to TRBJ1-1, with D unclear. This CDR3 region has 12 residues. Trimming pared 5 bases from V and 7 bases from J, leaving 11 bases between. Germline loops: CDR1 LGHDT, CDR2 YNNKEL (reference sequence).

The CDR3, as DNA: TGTGCCAGCAGCCTAAGTAGCGCGGAGTACAATGAGCAGTTCTTC. Amino acid sequence: CASSLSSAEYNEQFF. The chain recombines TRBV11-3 with TRBJ2-1; D might be TRBD2 (5 bases). V was clipped by 5 bases and J by 4 bases, with 15 bases between them. The germline gives CDR1 SGHNT, CDR2 YENEEA. The CDR3 loop spans 15 amino acids. The full variable domain, its missing parts supplied by reference TRBV11-3 and TRBJ2-1, is EAGVVQSPRYKIIEKKQPVAFWCNPISGHNTLYWYLQNLGQGPELLIRYENEEAVDDSQLPKDRFSAERLKGVDSTLKIQPAELGDSAVYLCASSLSSAEYNEQFFGPGTRLTVL.

The V gene is TRBV7-2, the J gene TRBJ2-1, with 11 bases identical to TRBD2. The trim removed 5 bases at V and 4 bases at J, leaving 1 base unmatched. Germline V gives CDR1 SGHTA, CDR2 FQGNSA. There are 14 residues in the CDR3. The chain's CDR3 is CASSGTSGYNEQFF. CDR3 nucleotide sequence: TGTGCCAGCAGCGGGACTAGCGGTTACAATGAGCAGTTCTTC.

This rearrangement joins TRBV4-3 to TRBJ2-7, with TRBD1 matching over 8 bases. The CDR3 spans 15 residues. V dropped 4 bases and J dropped 7; count of bases not matched to a gene: 12. The V gene's germline CDR1 is LGHNA and CDR2 YSLEER. This CDR3 reads CASSRASQGAREQYF. In nucleotides, the CDR3 is TGCGCCAGCAGCCGGGCTTCGCAGGGGGCAAGAGAGCAGTACTTC.

The V call is TRBV4-3, the J call TRBJ1-2; 9 bases are shared with TRBD1. Germline-derived CDR1 and CDR2 are LGHNA and YSLEER. After removal of 4 bases from V and 7 bases from J, the junction contained 10 bases not matched to a gene. This CDR3 contains 15 residues. DNA for the CDR3: TGCGCCAGCAGCCTCCGGGACAGGGATTTTGCTGGCTACACCTTC. Protein sequence: CASSLRDRDFAGYTF.

V gene TRBV5-5 combines with J gene TRBJ2-7, with 8 bases fitting TRBD1. This CDR3 is 15 amino acids long. The germline V gene has CDR1 SGHKS and CDR2 YYEKEE (reference sequence). J was trimmed by 1 base and V by 0 bases; bases with no gene match: 3. CDR3 in DNA: TGTGCCAGCAGCTTGGGACAGGGGATATCCTACGAGCAGTACTTC. Translated, it gives CASSLGQGISYEQYF.

This chain connects TRBV10-3 to TRBJ1-6; 7 bases align to TRBD1. The trim removed 5 bases at V and 2 bases at J, leaving 6 bases unmatched. The CDR3 has 16 amino acids. The germline CDR1 and CDR2 sequences are ENHRY and SYGVKD. Here the CDR3 reads CAISQDRVTYNSPLHF. The CDR3 DNA is TGTGCCATCAGTCAAGACAGGGTAACCTATAATTCACCCCTCCACTTT.

The chain recombines TRBV30 with TRBJ1-6; 8 bases map to TRBD1. Germline CDR1 GTSNPN, CDR2 SVGIG (reference sequence). The CDR3 contains 15 residues. V shed 0 bases, J shed 4 bases, and the junction held 2 bases outside the gene matches. In nucleotides, the CDR3 is TGTGCCTGGAGTGTGGGGGACAGGTATAATTCACCCCTCCACTTT. Translating gives CAWSVGDRYNSPLHF.

V and J are TRBV6-2 or TRBV6-3 and TRBJ2-1, with TRBD2 matching 11 bases. The V gene end was trimmed by 5 bases and the J gene end by 7 bases; junction bases not matched to a gene: 4. In germline, CDR1 is MNHEY, CDR2 SVGEGT. This CDR3 has 14 amino acids. CDR3 region: CASSKTSGINEQFF. CDR3 nucleotide sequence: TGTGCCAGCAGTAAGACTAGCGGGATAAATGAGCAGTTCTTC.

This clone appeared once. J is TRBJ1-1 and V is TRBV10-3; D may be TRBD1 (6 bases). The CDR3 length is 13 residues. With 5 bases removed from V and 1 base from J, the gap between germline ends came to 8 bases. Germline values: CDR1 ENHRY, CDR2 SYGVKD. This CDR3 is CAISKDRNTEAFF. In nucleotides, the CDR3 is TGTGCCATCAGTAAGGACAGGAACACTGAAGCTTTCTTT.

This sequence joins TRBV5-4 and TRBJ1-4; no clear D gene. The CDR3 extends over 18 amino acids. V was cut by 2 bases and J by 5 bases, with 22 bases left in between. Per germline, CDR1 SGHNT and CDR2 YYREEE (reference sequence). The CDR3 bases are TGTGCCAGCAGCTTTAGGGCGGGCCGGGTCCAAGGCAATGAAAAACTGTTTTTT. Amino acids: CASSFRAGRVQGNEKLFF.

This chain uses TRBV2 with TRBJ2-1; D perhaps matches TRBD2 (7 bases). CDR1 is SNHLY, CDR2 FYNNEI, per germline. V dropped 7 bases and J dropped 9 bases, with 25 bases sitting between them. This CDR3 spans 16 amino acids. The CDR3 loop reads CASTWAGAPQIGEQFF. The DNA of the CDR3 is TGTGCCAGCACCTGGGCGGGGGCGCCGCAGATCGGTGAGCAGTTCTTC. The whole variable domain, remainder taken from reference TRBV2 and TRBJ2-1, is EPEVTQTPSHQVTQMGQEVILRCVPISNHLYFYWYRQILGQKVEFLVSFYNNEISEKSEIFDDQFSVERPDGSNFTLKIRSTKLEDSAMYFCASTWAGAPQIGEQFFGPGTRLTVL.

This chain uses TRBV28 with TRBJ2-5; TRBD1 is a possible D gene (5 bases). The CDR3 contains 13 residues. Trimming left V 5 bases short and J 4 bases short, with 11 bases between. Germline lookup yields CDR1 MDHEN and CDR2 SYDVKM. CDR3 amino acids: CASSQGRRETQYF. The DNA for the CDR3 is TGTGCCAGCAGTCAGGGTCGGCGAGAGACCCAGTACTTC.

The chain couples TRBV11-3 to TRBJ2-3; maybe TRBD2 (6 bases). V was trimmed by 8 bases and J by 2 bases, leaving 20 bases between them. CDR1 and CDR2 (germline): SGHNT, YENEEA. The CDR3 has 16 amino acids. CDR3 region: CASGYWAGGPTDTQYF. CDR3 DNA: TGTGCCAGCGGATACTGGGCCGGGGGTCCCACAGATACGCAGTATTTT.

The chain has TRBV2 and TRBJ2-1; D unclear. CDR1 is SNHLY and CDR2 is FYNNEI in the germline V gene. Between the trimmed V and J ends, which lost 2 bases and 8 bases, there was a span of 10 bases. The CDR3 has 13 residues. CDR3 sequence reads: CASSERSAHEQFF. The CDR3 DNA sequence: TGTGCCAGCAGTGAAAGGTCAGCGCATGAGCAGTTCTTC. The full variable domain, completed using reference TRBV2 and TRBJ2-1, is EPEVTQTPSHQVTQMGQEVILRCVPISNHLYFYWYRQILGQKVEFLVSFYNNEISEKSEIFDDQFSVERPDGSNFTLKIRSTKLEDSAMYFCASSERSAHEQFFGPGTRLTVL.

The chain is built from TRBV5-8 and TRBJ1-5, with TRBD1 matching 9 bases. CDR3 length: 17 amino acids. Germline CDR1 SGHTS, CDR2 YDEGEE. The V segment lost 5 bases and the J segment 7 bases; nucleotides outside the gene matches: 16. DNA of the CDR3: TGTGCCAGCAGTGATTCCGAAGGGACAGGGAGGAGCCAGCCCCAGCATTTT. Translation: CASSDSEGTGRSQPQHF.

The V gene is TRBV3-1 (or the pseudogene TRBV3-2), the J gene TRBJ2-1, with D uncertain. The CDR3 is 14 residues long. V lost 0 bases and J 5 bases, leaving 8 bases between the germline ends. The germline V gene encodes CDR1 LGHDT and CDR2 YNNKEL (reference sequence). CDR3 coding DNA: TGTGCCAGCAGCCAAGATCGGGTAGACAATGAGCAGTTCTTC. Translation: CASSQDRVDNEQFF.

This chain joins TRBV10-3 and TRBJ2-1; the match to TRBD2 covers 7 bases. The CDR3 sequence is 14 residues long. The ends lost 2 bases at V and 7 bases at J; junction bases unmatched: 5. CDR1 is ENHRY and CDR2 is SYGVKD in the germline V gene. The CDR3 protein is CAISERGVTNEQFF. CDR3 bases: TGTGCCATCAGTGAGCGGGGGGTGACAAATGAGCAGTTCTTC.

The chain joins TRBV18 to TRBJ1-5; TRBD1 aligns across 7 bases. V gave up 4 bases and J gave up 2 bases; unmatched junction bases: 8. Germline V gives CDR1 KGHSH, CDR2 LQKENI. This CDR3 region has 16 residues. Here the CDR3 DNA reads TGTGCCAGCTCACATTTCGACAGGGCCGGCAATCAGCCCCAGCATTTT. Translating gives CASSHFDRAGNQPQHF.

V is TRBV7-9 and J is TRBJ2-3, with 10 bases identical to TRBD1. The junction had 9 bases not matched to a gene; V was cut back by 8 bases and J by 4 bases. This CDR3 is built from 15 residues. From germline, CDR1 is SEHNR and CDR2 FQNEAQ (reference sequence). The CDR3 DNA reads as TGTGCCAGCCGCCGACAGGGGGCTCTCCCAGATACGCAGTATTTT. Encoded protein: CASRRQGALPDTQYF.